The 18 T cell receptor beta chains below all came from one sample that was sequenced in a study of blood T cell repertoires in COVID-19. Sequencing was performed with immunoSEQ multiplex PCR; in TCRdb, only in-frame clones are kept and a portion is missing. The sample consists of more than 25,000 clones, approximately 87% of them appearing once. The sequencing input was peripheral blood. These receptor sequences come from a human donor with active COVID-19. The donor label of this sample is uncertain.

CDR3 sequence reads: CASSQVLGRGGQYF. The DNA for the CDR3 is TGTGCCAGCAGCCAAGTTCTAGGGAGGGGTGGGCAGTACTTC. The V call is TRBV3-1 (or the pseudogene TRBV3-2), the J call TRBJ2-7; 7 nucleotides line up with TRBD2. CDR3 length equals 14 residues. The ends lost 1 base at V and 9 bases at J; junction bases unmatched: 9. The V gene's germline CDR1 is LGHDT and CDR2 YNNKEL (reference sequence).

This rearrangement joins TRBV28 to TRBJ2-1; 10 bases agree with TRBD2. The CDR3 consists of 16 residues. With V trimmed by 6 bases and J by 2 bases, 7 bases remained unmatched. Germline values: CDR1 MDHEN, CDR2 SYDVKM. Here the CDR3 DNA reads TGTGCCAGCAGCCCCAGCGGGAGGGCGACCTACAATGAGCAGTTCTTC. Translating it yields CASSPSGRATYNEQFF.

V and J are TRBV12-3 or TRBV12-4 and TRBJ1-5; D not certain. The V end lost 6 bases, the J end lost 6 bases, and 9 bases lay between the germline ends. The CDR3 contains 12 residues. The CDR3 nucleotides read TGTGCCAGCAGATTGGGCTTTCAGCCCCAGCATTTT. This codes for CASRLGFQPQHF.

The rearrangement joins TRBV6-5 to TRBJ2-5; 7 bases align to TRBD1. In germline, CDR1 is MNHEY, CDR2 SVGAGI. The CDR3 totals 16 residues. V shed 2 bases, J shed 2 bases, and the junction held 8 bases outside the gene matches. CDR3 sequence: CASSYVPGQRQETQYF. The CDR3 DNA reads as TGTGCCAGCAGTTACGTACCGGGACAGCGTCAAGAGACCCAGTACTTC.

This clone came up once. The CDR3 DNA sequence: TGTGCTAGTGCAGGGTTCGAGGAGCAGTACTTC. Amino acid sequence: CASAGFEEQYF. V usage is TRBV12-5 and J usage is TRBJ2-7; D might be TRBD1 (5 bases). The V end lost 7 bases, the J end lost 7 bases, and 11 bases lay between the germline ends. The CDR3 is 11 residues long. CDR1 and CDR2 (germline): LGHNT, FRNRAP.

The gene calls are TRBV6-6 and TRBJ2-4; 12 bases line up with TRBD2. The CDR3 covers 20 residues. Looked up from germline, CDR1 is MNHNY and CDR2 is SVGAGI (reference sequence). The V and J ends lost 5 bases and 1 base, in that order; junction bases with no gene match: 15. The CDR3 nucleotides read TGTGCCAGCAGTCCGGGCAGGCTAGCGGGAGGGGGGATCGCCAAAAACATTCAGTACTTC. Its translation: CASSPGRLAGGGIAKNIQYF.

This sequence joins TRBV30 and TRBJ1-5; perhaps TRBD1 as D (5 bases). The CDR3 runs to 13 residues. Germline CDR1 is GTSNPN and CDR2 is SVGIG (reference sequence). With 1 base removed from V and 4 bases from J, the gap between germline ends came to 8 bases. The CDR3 reads CAWSERGNQPQHF. CDR3 sequence (DNA): TGTGCCTGGAGTGAGCGGGGGAATCAGCCCCAGCATTTT.

The chain carries TRBV6-1 and TRBJ2-5; 11 bases are shared with TRBD2. The CDR3 is 16 residues long. The V gene end was trimmed by 3 bases and the J gene end by 2 bases; junction bases not matched to a gene: 5. Germline V gene data show CDR1 as MNHNS and CDR2 as SASEGT. The CDR3: CASSEPSGGRQETQYF. In DNA form, the CDR3 reads TGTGCCAGCAGTGAGCCTAGCGGGGGGCGTCAAGAGACCCAGTACTTC.

This rearrangement joins TRBV11-3 to TRBJ2-7; D may be TRBD1 (5 bases). The CDR3 is 12 amino acids. From germline, CDR1 is SGHNT and CDR2 YENEEA. The V and J ends lost 4 bases and 4 bases respectively, with 8 bases between them. The CDR3 protein is CASSSTGYEQYF. CDR3 coding DNA: TGTGCCAGCAGCTCCACAGGATACGAGCAGTACTTC. Filled out from reference TRBV11-3 and TRBJ2-7, the complete variable domain reads EAGVVQSPRYKIIEKKQPVAFWCNPISGHNTLYWYLQNLGQGPELLIRYENEEAVDDSQLPKDRFSAERLKGVDSTLKIQPAELGDSAVYLCASSSTGYEQYFGPGTRLTVT.

V gene TRBV7-3 combines with J gene TRBJ2-1; TRBD2 matches at 8 bases. Germline lookup yields CDR1 SGHTA and CDR2 FQGTGA. V was pared by 2 bases and J by 2 bases, with 2 bases of the junction left unmatched. There are 15 residues in the CDR3. The CDR3 sequence is CASSLEAGAYNEQFF. In DNA, the CDR3 is TGTGCCAGCAGCTTAGAAGCGGGGGCCTACAATGAGCAGTTCTTC.

The rearrangement links TRBV7-9 to TRBJ2-4; D is perhaps TRBD1 (6 bases). The CDR3 loop spans 15 amino acids. Germline CDR1 is SEHNR and CDR2 is FQNEAQ (reference sequence). The ends were cut back, 5 bases at V and 4 bases at J, with 15 bases in the middle. The DNA of the CDR3 is TGTGCCAGCAGCCCTGACAGGATCCTAAAAAACATTCAGTACTTC. Residues: CASSPDRILKNIQYF.

J is TRBJ2-3 and V is TRBV25-1, with D tentatively TRBD2 (6 bases). V gave up 0 bases and J gave up 9 bases, with 16 bases separating them. Germline V gene data show CDR1 as MGHDK and CDR2 as SYGVNS. The CDR3 has 15 amino acids. The chain's CDR3 is CASSEYLQTRDTQYF. The CDR3 nucleotides are TGTGCCAGCAGTGAATATCTTCAGACTAGAGACACGCAGTATTTT.

The chain uses TRBV5-8 and TRBJ1-6; 9 bases are shared with TRBD1. Losses at the gene ends were 4 bases for V and 10 bases for J; bases not matched to a gene: 6. CDR1 is SGHTS and CDR2 is YDEGEE in the germline V gene. The CDR3 spans 14 residues. This chain's CDR3 is CASSETGGRSPLHF. The CDR3 coding sequence is TGTGCCAGCAGCGAAACAGGGGGCCGATCACCCCTCCACTTT.

The genes are TRBV11-1 and TRBJ1-1, with TRBD1 identical over 10 bases. V lost 1 base and J lost 10; bases outside the gene matches: 12. The CDR3 consists of 16 residues. Per the germline V gene, CDR1 is SGHAT and CDR2 is FQDESV (reference sequence). CDR3 coding DNA: TGTGCCAGCAGCTTAGGACGGACAGGGGGGCGAGGATCAGCTTTCTTT. This encodes CASSLGRTGGRGSAFF.

CDR3 amino acids: CASSQDERDSGYEQYF. The CDR3 nucleotides read TGCGCCAGCAGCCAAGATGAAAGGGACAGCGGATACGAGCAGTACTTC. This chain connects TRBV4-1 to TRBJ2-7; 7 bases line up with TRBD1. With V trimmed by 0 bases and J by 4 bases, 9 bases remained unmatched. CDR3 length equals 16 residues. The germline CDR1 and CDR2 sequences are MGHRA and YSYEKL.

The chain employs TRBV2 and TRBJ2-3; 8 nucleotides align to TRBD2. The CDR3 is 15 amino acids. The germline CDR1 and CDR2 sequences are SNHLY and FYNNEI. Trimming removed 6 bases from V and 4 bases from J; junction bases left unmatched: 9. CDR3 in DNA: TGTGCCAGCAGCGCTGGACTAGCCGGGGCAGATACGCAGTATTTT. Its translation: CASSAGLAGADTQYF.

The J gene is TRBJ2-5, the V gene TRBV4-2, with D possibly TRBD2 on 6 matching bases. Germline V gene data show CDR1 as LGHNA and CDR2 as YNFKEQ. Trimming stripped 0 bases from V and 2 bases from J, with 10 bases between. The CDR3 is 15 amino acids. The CDR3 here is CASSQEGSGQETQYF. CDR3 nucleotides: TGTGCCAGCAGCCAAGAAGGTAGCGGACAAGAGACCCAGTACTTC.

J is TRBJ2-7 and V is TRBV11-1, with D perhaps TRBD2 (6 bases). The CDR3 has 16 amino acids. The germline V gene encodes CDR1 SGHAT and CDR2 FQDESV (reference sequence). With 7 bases removed from V and 7 bases from J, the gap between germline ends came to 26 bases. CDR3 loop: CASTPRGSSASWEQYF. The CDR3 DNA reads as TGTGCCAGCACCCCCCGGGGGAGTTCAGCGAGTTGGGAGCAGTACTTC.